The next 3 T cell receptor beta chains were all read from a single sample in a study of T cell responses to AZD1222 COVID-19 vaccine. Generated by immunoSEQ multiplex PCR, the TCRdb table keeps only in-frame clones and is missing some. The table shows approximately 150,000 clones, with around nine tenths occurring only once. The sample here was peripheral blood, taken 28 days after the second AZD1222 dose. Every receptor here comes from an adult who received the AZD1222 COVID-19 vaccine.

The V call is TRBV3-1 (or the pseudogene TRBV3-2), the J call TRBJ1-2; weak D call: TRBD1 (5 bases). This CDR3 is built from 13 residues. Germline V gene sequence: CDR1 LGHDT, CDR2 YNNKEL (reference sequence). V was trimmed by 5 bases and J by 2 bases, leaving 9 bases between them. The CDR3 here is CASSRDRNYGYTF. DNA of the CDR3: TGTGCCAGCAGCAGGGACCGAAACTATGGCTACACCTTC.

This chain joins TRBV28 and TRBJ2-5; D unresolved. Germline V lookup: CDR1 MDHEN, CDR2 SYDVKM. CDR3 length: 13 amino acids. V lost 3 bases to trimming and J lost 5 bases, with 10 bases between them. CDR3 sequence (DNA): TGTGCCAGCAGTTTGAACAATCCGGAGACCCAGTACTTC. It codes for CASSLNNPETQYF.

The gene calls are TRBV27 and TRBJ2-5; the D is unclear. This CDR3 region has 11 residues. V was clipped by 10 bases and J by 4 bases, with 10 bases between them. The germline CDR1 and CDR2 sequences are MNHEY and SMNVEV (reference sequence). The CDR3 spells CATSQGETQYF. CDR3 nucleotide sequence: TGTGCCACCTCACAAGGAGAGACCCAGTACTTC.